Included here is one TCR beta chain sequence, with context. Its specificity is not known. The CDR3 extends over 15 amino acids. Trimming removed 3 bases at V and 0 bases at J, with 9 bases between. CDR1 and CDR2 (germline): KGHSY, FQNENV. The sample comes from a study of CD8 T cells in ankylosing spondylitis. TCRdb re-called the 5' RACE reads through MiXCR, storing one row per CDR3 protein. The sample holds approximately 540,000 distinct CDR3 sequences; 10% to 15% are singletons and the top ten take under 7.5%. Study-level findings and limits: Typical of ankylosing spondylitis blood, it appeared, was a TCR beta motif of fewer than 10 highly homologous variants.

This sequence originates from a male donor with ankylosing spondylitis. The sample taken for sequencing was blood, either unsorted or a sorted T cell fraction (not recorded which). V usage is TRBV16 and J usage is TRBJ1-3, with D uncertain. In DNA, the CDR3 is TGTGCCAGCAGCCAGGAGCCGAGCTCTGGAAACACCATATATTTT. Translating gives CASSQEPSSGNTIYF.